This T cell receptor (beta chain) was retrieved from a study of PD-L1 blockade in urothelial cancer. The data were produced by immunoSEQ multiplex PCR, yet TCRdb's version contains in-frame clones alone and is incomplete. Of about 130,000 clones detected, approximately 84% appear once; the ten largest clones hold 3.2%. The sample's time point: pretreatment peripheral blood. Each patient's cancer was a locally advanced or metastatic urothelial carcinoma. CDR1 is SGHTA, CDR2 FQGTGA, per germline. V shed 5 bases and J shed 0 bases, with 17 bases lying between them. CDR3 length: 17 amino acids. This sequence was found in a man between 50 and 59 years old with urothelial cancer. This chain uses TRBV7-3 with TRBJ2-1; D is possibly TRBD2 (8 bases). Sequencing was performed on PBMCs, taken around atezolizumab (anti-PD-L1) treatment. The CDR3, as DNA: TGTGCCAGCAGCCCAGGGGGGACTAGAGGCTCCTACAATGAGCAGTTCTTC. This gives the protein CASSPGGTRGSYNEQFF. The full variable domain, completed using reference TRBV7-3 and TRBJ2-1, is GAGVSQTPSNKVTEKGKYVELRCDPISGHTALYWYRQSLGQGPEFLIYFQGTGAADDSGLPNDRFFAVRPEGSVSTLKIQRTERGDSAVYLCASSPGGTRGSYNEQFFGPGTRLTVL.